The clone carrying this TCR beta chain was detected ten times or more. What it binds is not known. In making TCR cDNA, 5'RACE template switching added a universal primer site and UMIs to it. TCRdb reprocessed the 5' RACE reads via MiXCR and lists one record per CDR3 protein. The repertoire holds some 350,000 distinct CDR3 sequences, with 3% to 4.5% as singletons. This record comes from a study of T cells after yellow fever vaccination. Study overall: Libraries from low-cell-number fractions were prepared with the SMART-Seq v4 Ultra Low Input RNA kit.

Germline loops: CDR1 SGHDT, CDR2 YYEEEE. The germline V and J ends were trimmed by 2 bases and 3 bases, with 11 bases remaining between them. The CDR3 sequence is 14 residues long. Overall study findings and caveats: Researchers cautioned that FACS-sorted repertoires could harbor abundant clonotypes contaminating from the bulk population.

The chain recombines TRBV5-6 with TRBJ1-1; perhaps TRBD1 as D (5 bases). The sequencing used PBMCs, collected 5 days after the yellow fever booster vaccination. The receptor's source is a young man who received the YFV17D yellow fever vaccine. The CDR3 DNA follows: TGTGCCAGCAGCTTCGGGGGTGGAGACACTGAAGCTTTCTTT. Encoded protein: CASSFGGGDTEAFF.